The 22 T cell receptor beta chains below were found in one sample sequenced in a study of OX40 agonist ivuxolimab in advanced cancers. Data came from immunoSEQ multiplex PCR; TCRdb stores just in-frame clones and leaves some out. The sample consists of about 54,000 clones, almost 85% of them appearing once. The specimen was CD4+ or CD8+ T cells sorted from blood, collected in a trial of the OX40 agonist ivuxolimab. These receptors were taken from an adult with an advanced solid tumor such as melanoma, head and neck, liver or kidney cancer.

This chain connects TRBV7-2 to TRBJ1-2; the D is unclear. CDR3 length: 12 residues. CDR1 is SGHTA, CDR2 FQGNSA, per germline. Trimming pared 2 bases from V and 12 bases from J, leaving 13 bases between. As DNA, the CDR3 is TGTGCCAGCAGCTTAATGTCGTCAACTAACACCTTC. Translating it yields CASSLMSSTNTF.

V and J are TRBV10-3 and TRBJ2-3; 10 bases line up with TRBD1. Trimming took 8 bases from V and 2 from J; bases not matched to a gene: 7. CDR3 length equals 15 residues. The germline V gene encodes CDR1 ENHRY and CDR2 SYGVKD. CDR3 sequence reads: CAILDRGQHTDTQYF. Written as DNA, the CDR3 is TGTGCCATCCTCGACAGGGGGCAGCACACAGATACGCAGTATTTT.

The CDR3 sequence is CASSFGTYDYEQYF. The CDR3 DNA reads as TGCGCCAGCAGCTTCGGGACTTATGACTACGAGCAGTACTTC. The chain recombines TRBV5-1 with TRBJ2-7; possible D gene TRBD2, 6 bases. This CDR3 is built from 14 residues. Germline CDR1 SGHRS, CDR2 YFSETQ. V was shortened by 2 bases and J by 3 bases, with 12 bases between the two germline ends.

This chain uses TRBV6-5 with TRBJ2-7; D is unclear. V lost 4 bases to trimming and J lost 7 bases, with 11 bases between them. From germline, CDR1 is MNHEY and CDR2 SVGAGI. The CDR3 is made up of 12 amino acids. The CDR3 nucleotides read TGTGCCAGCAGTTTGGGGTTGGGAGAGCAGTACTTC. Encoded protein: CASSLGLGEQYF.

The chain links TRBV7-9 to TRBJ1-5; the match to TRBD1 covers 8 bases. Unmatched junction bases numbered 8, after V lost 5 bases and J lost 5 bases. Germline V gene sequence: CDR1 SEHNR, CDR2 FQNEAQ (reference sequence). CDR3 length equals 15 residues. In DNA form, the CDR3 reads TGTGCCAGCAGCCATGGACAGGGAAAGGATCAGCCCCAGCATTTT. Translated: CASSHGQGKDQPQHF.

CDR3 amino acids: CASRPAGPKETQYF. The CDR3 DNA follows: TGTGCCAGCCGTCCCGCGGGGCCCAAAGAGACCCAGTACTTC. The chain has TRBV27 and TRBJ2-5; tentatively, D is TRBD2 (6 bases). V was pared by 8 bases and J by 3 bases, with 16 bases between. The germline gives CDR1 MNHEY, CDR2 SMNVEV (reference sequence). The CDR3 sequence is 14 residues long.

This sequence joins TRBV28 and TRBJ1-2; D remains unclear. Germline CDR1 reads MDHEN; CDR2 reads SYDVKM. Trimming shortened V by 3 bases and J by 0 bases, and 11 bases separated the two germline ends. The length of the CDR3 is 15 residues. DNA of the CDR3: TGTGCCAGCAGTTTGGGCAGTAAAGCTAACTATGGCTACACCTTC. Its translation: CASSLGSKANYGYTF.

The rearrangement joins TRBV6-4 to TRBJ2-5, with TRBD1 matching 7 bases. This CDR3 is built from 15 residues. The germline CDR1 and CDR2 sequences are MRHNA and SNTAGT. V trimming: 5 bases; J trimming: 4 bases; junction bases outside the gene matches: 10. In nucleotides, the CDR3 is TGTGCCAGCAGTATCCGACAGGGTAGGGGAGAGACCCAGTACTTC. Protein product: CASSIRQGRGETQYF.

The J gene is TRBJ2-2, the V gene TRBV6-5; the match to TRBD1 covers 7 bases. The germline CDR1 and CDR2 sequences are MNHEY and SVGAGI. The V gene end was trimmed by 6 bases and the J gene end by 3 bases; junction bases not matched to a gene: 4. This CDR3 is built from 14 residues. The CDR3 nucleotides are TGTGCCAGCAGCCCACAGGGGTACACCGGGGAGCTGTTTTTT. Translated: CASSPQGYTGELFF.

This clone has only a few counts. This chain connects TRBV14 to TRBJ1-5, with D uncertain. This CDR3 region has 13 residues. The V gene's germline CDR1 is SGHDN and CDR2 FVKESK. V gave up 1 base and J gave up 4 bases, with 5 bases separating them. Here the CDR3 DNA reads TGTGCCAGCAGCCAAGGCCTTAATCAGCCCCAGCATTTT. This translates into CASSQGLNQPQHF. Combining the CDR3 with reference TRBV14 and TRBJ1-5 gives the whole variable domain EAGVTQFPSHSVIEKGQTVTLRCDPISGHDNLYWYRRVMGKEIKFLLHFVKESKQDESGMPNNRFLAERTGGTYSTLKVQPAELEDSGVYFCASSQGLNQPQHFGDGTRLSIL.

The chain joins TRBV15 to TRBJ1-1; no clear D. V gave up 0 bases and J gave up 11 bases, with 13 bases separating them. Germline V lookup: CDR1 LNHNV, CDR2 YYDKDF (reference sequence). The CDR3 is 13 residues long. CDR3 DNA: TGTGCCACCAGCAGAGATGGGCAGATTGTCGCTTTCTTT. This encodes CATSRDGQIVAFF.

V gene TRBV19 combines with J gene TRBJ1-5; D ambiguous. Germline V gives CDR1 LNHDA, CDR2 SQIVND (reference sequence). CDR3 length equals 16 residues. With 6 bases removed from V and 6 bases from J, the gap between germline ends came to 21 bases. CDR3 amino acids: CASSSGVRQARQPQHF. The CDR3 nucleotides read TGTGCCAGTAGCAGTGGGGTCCGGCAGGCGCGTCAGCCCCAGCATTTT.

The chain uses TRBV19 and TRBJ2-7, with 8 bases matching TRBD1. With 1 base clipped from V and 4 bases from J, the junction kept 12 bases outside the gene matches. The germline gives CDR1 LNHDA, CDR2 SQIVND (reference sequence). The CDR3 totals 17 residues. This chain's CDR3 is CASSIAFRQGLLYEQYF. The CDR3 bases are TGTGCCAGTAGTATAGCTTTTCGACAGGGGCTACTTTACGAGCAGTACTTC.

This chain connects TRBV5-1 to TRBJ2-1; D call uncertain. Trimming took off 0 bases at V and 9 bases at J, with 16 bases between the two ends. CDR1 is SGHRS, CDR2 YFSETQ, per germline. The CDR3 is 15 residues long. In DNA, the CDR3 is TGCGCCAGCAGCTTGGCTTTAACCCCCGGCGGTGAGCAGTTCTTC. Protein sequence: CASSLALTPGGEQFF.

In DNA, the CDR3 is TGTGCCAGCAGTTACGGGGACAGAAATATACCCTACGAGCAGTACTTC. This gives the protein CASSYGDRNIPYEQYF. This chain uses TRBV6-5 with TRBJ2-7; 7 bases align to TRBD1. In germline, CDR1 is MNHEY, CDR2 SVGAGI. The CDR3 runs 16 residues. Trimming cost V 2 bases and J 2 bases; bases outside gene matches: 9.

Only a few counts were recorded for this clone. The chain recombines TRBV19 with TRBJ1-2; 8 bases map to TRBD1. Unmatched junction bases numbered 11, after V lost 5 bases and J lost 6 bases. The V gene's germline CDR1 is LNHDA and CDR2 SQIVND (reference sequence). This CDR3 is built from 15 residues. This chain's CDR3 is CASSGQGGRSHGYTF. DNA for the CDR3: TGTGCCAGTAGTGGACAGGGTGGAAGATCTCATGGCTACACCTTC.

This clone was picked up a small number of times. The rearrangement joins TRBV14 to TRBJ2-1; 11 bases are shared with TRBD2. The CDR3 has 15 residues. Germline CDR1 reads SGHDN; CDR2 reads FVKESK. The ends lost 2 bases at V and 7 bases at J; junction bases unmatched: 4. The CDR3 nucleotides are TGTGCCAGCAGCCAAATAGCGGGAGGGGGAAATGAGCAGTTCTTC. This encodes CASSQIAGGGNEQFF.

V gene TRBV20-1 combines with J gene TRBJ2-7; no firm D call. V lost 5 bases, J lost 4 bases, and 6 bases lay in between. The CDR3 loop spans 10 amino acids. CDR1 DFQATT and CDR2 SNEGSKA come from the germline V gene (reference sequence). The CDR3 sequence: CSAGRYEQYF. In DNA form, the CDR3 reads TGCAGTGCTGGGCGGTACGAGCAGTACTTC.

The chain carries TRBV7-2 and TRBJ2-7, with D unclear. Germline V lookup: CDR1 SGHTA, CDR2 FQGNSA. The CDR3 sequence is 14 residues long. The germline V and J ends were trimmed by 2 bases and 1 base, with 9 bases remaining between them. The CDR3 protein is CASSLYAESYEQYF. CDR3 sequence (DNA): TGTGCCAGCAGCTTATACGCGGAGTCCTACGAGCAGTACTTC.

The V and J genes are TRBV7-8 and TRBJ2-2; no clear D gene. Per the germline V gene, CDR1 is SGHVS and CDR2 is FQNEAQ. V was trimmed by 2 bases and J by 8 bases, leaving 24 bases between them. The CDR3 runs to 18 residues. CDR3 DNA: TGTGCCAGCAGCTTAATCTTTGGCTCACAATTTGGGGATGGGGAGCTGTTTTTT. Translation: CASSLIFGSQFGDGELFF.

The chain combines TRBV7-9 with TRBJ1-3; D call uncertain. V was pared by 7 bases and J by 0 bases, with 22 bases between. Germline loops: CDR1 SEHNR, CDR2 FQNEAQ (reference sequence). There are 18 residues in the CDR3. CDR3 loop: CASTEITPNTNSGNTIYF. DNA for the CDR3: TGTGCCAGCACCGAAATCACCCCCAATACAAACTCTGGAAACACCATATATTTT. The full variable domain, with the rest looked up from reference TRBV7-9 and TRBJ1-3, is DTGVSQNPRHKITKRGQNVTFRCDPISEHNRLYWYRQTLGQGPEFLTYFQNEAQLEKSRLLSDRFSAERPKGSFSTLEIQRTEQGDSAMYLCASTEITPNTNSGNTIYFGEGSWLTVV.

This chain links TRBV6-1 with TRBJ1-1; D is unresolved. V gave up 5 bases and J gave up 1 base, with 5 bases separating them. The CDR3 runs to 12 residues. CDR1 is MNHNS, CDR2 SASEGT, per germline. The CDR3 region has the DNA TGTGCCAGCAGTTGGGGGAACACTGAAGCTTTCTTT. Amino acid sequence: CASSWGNTEAFF.